These T cell receptor beta chains were read from a single sample in a study of cytomegalovirus exposure and HLA in healthy donors. Repertoires were generated with immunoSEQ multiplex PCR, while TCRdb's copy carries only in-frame clones and drops some. Of 70,000 to 90,000 clones in the sample, roughly 76% were seen once. Material: PBMCs. Receptor source: a male donor in good health and CMV-seropositive. Each CDR3 is given with its conserved first and last residue. The D gene is left open where the match is weak. Not every row has a clone size; where given, it reads once, few, many or a size class.

few TRBJ1-1 TRBV29-1 NA TGCAGCGTTGATTCCGGGGACACTGAAGCTTTCTTT CSVDSGDTEAFF
NA TRBJ2-1 TRBV6-5 TRBD1 TGTGCCAGCAGTTCCGCGACAGGGAACAATGAGCAGTTCTTC CASSSATGNNEQFF
NA TRBJ2-2 TRBV7-9 NA TGTGCCAGCAGCTTAATGAGCGACCCGATCACCGGGGAGCTGTTTTTT CASSLMSDPITGELFF
NA TRBJ1-3 TRBV9 NA TGTGCCAGCAGCGTAGAACAGGGCTCTGGAAACACCATATATTTT CASSVEQGSGNTIYF
NA TRBJ2-1 TRBV7-2 TRBD2 TGTGCCAGCAGCCCGCCACTAGCGGGGGTTGAGCAGTTCTTC CASSPPLAGVEQFF
NA TRBJ1-6 TRBV6-1 NA TGTGCCAGCAGTGAATTCGACAGCGCCAATTCACCCCTCCACTTT CASSEFDSANSPLHF
NA TRBJ2-1 TRBV6-5 TRBD2 TGTGCCAGCAGCCGACTAGCGGGGGTTTACAATGAGCAGTTCTTC CASSRLAGVYNEQFF
NA TRBJ1-2 TRBV6-1 TRBD1 TGTGCCAGCAGTGAAGGGACAGGGTTTTCCAACTATGGCTACACCTTC CASSEGTGFSNYGYTF
NA TRBJ2-2 TRBV5-5 NA TGTGCCAGCAGCTTGAGGCTAGTCAACACCGGGGAGCTGTTTTTT CASSLRLVNTGELFF
once TRBJ2-1 TRBV7-8 TRBD1 TGTGCCAGCAGCTTAGCACCGGGACAGTACAATGAGCAGTTCTTC CASSLAPGQYNEQFF
NA TRBJ2-7 TRBV4-3 TRBD2 TGCGCCAGCAGCCAAGAGGCTGGGACTAGCGGGGGGTACGAGCAGTACTTC CASSQEAGTSGGYEQYF
NA TRBJ2-5 TRBV15 TRBD2 TGTGCCACCAGCAGTAATGCGGGGGGAGAGACCCAGTACTTC CATSSNAGGETQYF
NA TRBJ2-1 TRBV19 TRBD1 TGTGCCAGTAGTAATCCGGGACAGGGGAGCAATGAGCAGTTCTTC CASSNPGQGSNEQFF
few TRBJ2-3 TRBV6-6 NA TGTGCCAGCAGGTATCAGAGCACAGATACGCAGTATTTT CASRYQSTDTQYF
NA TRBJ2-7 TRBV9 TRBD1 TGTGCCAGCAGCGAGGGACAGGGGGGTTCCGGAGAGCAGTACTTC CASSEGQGGSGEQYF
few TRBJ2-3 TRBV5-1 TRBD2 TGCGCCAGCAGCCAGGGACTAGCGGGAGCGAGTGATACGCAGTATTTT CASSQGLAGASDTQYF
NA TRBJ2-7 TRBV19 TRBD2 TGTGCCACCAGGGACTATAAACAGTACTTC CATRDYKQYF
NA TRBJ1-3 TRBV28 NA TGTGCCAGCAGTACGACAGAACCTGGAAACACCATATATTTT CASSTTEPGNTIYF
NA TRBJ2-5 TRBV20-1 TRBD1 TGCAGTGCCGGACAGGGGATAGCCCAGTACTTC CSAGQGIAQYF
few TRBJ2-3 TRBV4-2 NA TGTGCCAGCAGCCGCTCCTTACAGGGATCCACAGATACGCAGTATTTT CASSRSLQGSTDTQYF
NA TRBJ2-3 TRBV28 NA TGTGCCAGCAGTCCCGGGACTGGACCTGGGGATACGCAGTATTTT CASSPGTGPGDTQYF
NA TRBJ2-2 TRBV10-3 TRBD2 TGTGCCATCAGTGTTGGCGGGGGGGACACCGGGGAGCTGTTTTTT CAISVGGGDTGELFF
NA TRBJ1-2 TRBV14 TRBD1 TGTGCCAGCAGTCGTGACAGGGCATATGGCTACACCTTC CASSRDRAYGYTF
few TRBJ2-1 TRBV29-1 TRBD2 TGCAGCGCGCCGGGACTAGCGGAAATCTCCTACAATGAGCAGTTCTTC CSAPGLAEISYNEQFF
NA TRBJ1-2 TRBV11-2 TRBD1 TGTGCCAGCAGCTTAGGGGGGACAGGGAGCAACTATGGCTACACCTTC CASSLGGTGSNYGYTF
NA TRBJ2-3 TRBV2 NA TGTGCAATTCCATCGGGGAGGAGAGCAGATACGCAGTATTTT CAIPSGRRADTQYF
few TRBJ2-7 TRBV11-3 TRBD2 TGTGCCAGCAGCTCTACTAGCGGGGGCTACGAGCAGTACTTC CASSSTSGGYEQYF
NA TRBJ1-1 TRBV11-2 NA TGTGCCAGCAGCCTACCAGGTAACACTGAAGCTTTCTTT CASSLPGNTEAFF
NA TRBJ1-2 TRBV5-1 NA TGCGCCAGCAGCCCGGACAGCAACTATGGCTACACCTTC CASSPDSNYGYTF
NA TRBJ1-5 TRBV7-9 NA TGTTCCAGCAGCTTAAGGGTGGGGAGGGATAGCAATCAGCCCCAGCATTTT CSSSLRVGRDSNQPQHF
NA TRBJ2-3 TRBV2 TRBD2 TGTGCCAGCAGGGGACTAGCGGGGGGGAGAGATACGCAGTATTTT CASRGLAGGRDTQYF
NA TRBJ2-1 TRBV7-6 TRBD2 TGTGCCAGCTCTGCTGGACTAGCGGGAGATCCCAATGAGCAGTTCTTC CASSAGLAGDPNEQFF
NA TRBJ2-2 TRBV28 TRBD1 TGTGCCAGCAGTTTGGGACAGGACACCGGGGAGCTGTTTTTT CASSLGQDTGELFF
NA TRBJ1-1 TRBV7-3 TRBD1 TGTGCCAGCAACCTTTCAAACGGGTCTCGGACAGGGCTGAAAGAGAACACTGAAGCTTTCTTT CASNLSNGSRTGLKENTEAFF
NA TRBJ2-7 TRBV15 TRBD1 TGTGCCACCAGCAGGATAGGACAGGGGGATTTGGAGCAGTACTTC CATSRIGQGDLEQYF
NA TRBJ2-2 TRBV6-1 NA TGTGCCATGCAGGGACAAAGGGACACCGGGGAGCTGTTTTTT CAMQGQRDTGELFF
NA TRBJ2-1 TRBV7-8 NA TGTGCCAGCAGCTTAGCGGCATATGAGCAGTTCTTC CASSLAAYEQFF
NA TRBJ2-7 TRBV6-1 TRBD2 TGTGCCAGCAGTGGGACTAGCGGGAGTAGGTACGAGCAGTACTTC CASSGTSGSRYEQYF
NA TRBJ2-7 TRBV10-2 TRBD1 TGCGCCAGCAGTGACCTCAGACAGGGGGTATACGAGCAGTACTTC CASSDLRQGVYEQYF
NA TRBJ2-3 TRBV5-6 NA TGTGCCAGCAGCCCAACTAGCCAGGGCCGCACAGATACGCAGTATTTT CASSPTSQGRTDTQYF
once TRBJ1-5 TRBV6-5 NA TGTGCCAGCAGTGAAGGAGCGGGCAGACAGCCCCAGCATTTT CASSEGAGRQPQHF
NA TRBJ2-7 TRBV14 NA TGTGCCAGCAGCCGACAGGACAGACTTGGGGAGCAGTACTTC CASSRQDRLGEQYF
NA TRBJ1-5 TRBV21-1 NA TGTGCCAGCAGCAAAGCCCTGGCAGGGGGGCATCAGCCCCAGCATTTT CASSKALAGGHQPQHF
NA TRBJ1-4 TRBV9 NA TGTGCCAGCAGCGTATCTCCAGGGAGGAGGACTAATGAAAAACTGTTTTTT CASSVSPGRRTNEKLFF
NA TRBJ1-6 TRBV5-1 NA TGCGCCAGCAGCTTGGTCTTACAGGGAGCCAATAATTCACCCCTCCACTTT CASSLVLQGANNSPLHF
NA TRBJ1-2 TRBV6-5 NA TGTGCCAGCAGTTACTCTTACAGCACAGTCTATGGCTACACCTTC CASSYSYSTVYGYTF
NA TRBJ2-7 TRBV7-2 TRBD1 TGTGCCAGCAGCGCCAGACAGGGTCGGGGGCAGTACTTC CASSARQGRGQYF
NA TRBJ1-1 TRBV18 TRBD1 TGTGCCAGCTCTCCATCGCAAAGACAGGGGGGGAACACTGAAGCTTTCTTT CASSPSQRQGGNTEAFF
NA TRBJ1-6 TRBV28 TRBD1 TGTGCCAGCAGATCCCACCGGGACAGGGTTTGGAAAGAATCACCCCTCCACTTT CASRSHRDRVWKESPLHF
NA TRBJ2-5 TRBV7-9 NA TGTGCCAACCAGGGACTTCTCCAAGAGACCCAGTACTTC CANQGLLQETQYF
NA TRBJ1-1 TRBV6-4 TRBD1 TGTGCCAGCAGAGACAGGGGGGGCACTGAAGCTTTCTTT CASRDRGGTEAFF
NA TRBJ1-2 TRBV6-1 TRBD1 TGTGCCAGCAGTGATTGGGACAGTCTCTATGGCTACACCTTC CASSDWDSLYGYTF
NA TRBJ2-7 TRBV7-2 NA TGTGCCACCGGGTTTACTAGTATCTACGAGCAGTACTTC CATGFTSIYEQYF
NA TRBJ1-4 TRBV6-6 NA TGTGCCAGCAGCGCCGGACGGGATGCTAATGAAAAACTGTTTTTT CASSAGRDANEKLFF
NA TRBJ2-4 TRBV5-8 NA TGTGCCATGAAAGGCGGGATAGCCAAAAACATTCAGTACTTC CAMKGGIAKNIQYF